Listed here is a single T cell receptor beta chain. The antigen it binds to is not known. No much larger clone is present one base from it, and per-base qualities are unavailable. These data come from a study of blood T cell repertoires in COVID-19 (dated by TCRdb to 2020 to 2021). Regarding the research as a whole: Samples from collaborators originated in the United States, Italy and Spain and spanned both the acute and convalescent phases of COVID-19. The prospective study material was composed of cDNA or gDNA derived from T cells, B-cell-depleted T cells, or PBMCs. The dataset comprised deeply sampled blood TCRbeta repertoires from subjects exposed to, actively infected with, or recovered from COVID-19. The repertoires were released in a freely available public database intended as a resource for research on the immune response to SARS-CoV-2. Samples came from the ongoing ImmuneRACE study (first 160 participants) plus 1,254 subjects from 6 global collaborators. Nearly every sample came with metadata listing a de-identified subject ID, COVID-19 status, age in years and sex. Where available, HLA class I and class II types were obtained from metadata supplied by the sample provider rather than from assay-based typing.

The immunoSEQ Assay, a bias-controlled multiplex PCR, was used to amplify TCRbeta CDR3 regions from genomic DNA. Per the source publication's procedure: Nucleated cell counts per sample were estimated from amplification of reference gene primers within the assay. Sequence reads were collapsed and filtered to measure the absolute abundance of every unique TCRbeta CDR3 rearrangement. For each sample, productive Simpson clonality was calculated as the square root of Simpson's diversity index over productive rearrangements. This is the immuneACCESS table as TCRdb keeps it, with only in-frame sequences that have V and J called. A part of the clones is gone; compared with another copy, unresolved V genes explain less than half, and the rest is unexplained. That table gives V, J and clone size, and the DNA gave D and trimming. For this sample the table gives approximately 240,000 clones, of which about nine tenths were detected only once. 0.83% of the sample lies in the top ten.

What the authors observed across the whole study: The quantity of clinical and demographic metadata differed by source and by participant and was supplied without curation.

The CDR3 has 18 amino acids, counting the end cysteine and phenylalanine. The CDR3 DNA has 54 bases and is translated from base 1. Based on the germline V gene, the CDR1 and CDR2 sequences are MGHRA and YSYEKL. Clipping removes 0 bases from V and 3 bases from J, with 10 as the unmatched junction base count. At one collaborating source in Seattle, patients were enrolled during active infection and were followed longitudinally through the course of disease. The collaborating institutions used their own protocols to collect whole blood in K2EDTA tubes. For TCRbeta analysis, collaborators shipped samples in one of three forms: frozen whole blood, isolated PBMCs, or DNA extracted from either of those sample types.

The receptor chain draws on TRBV4-1 and TRBJ2-1; the junction holds 8 bases that match TRBD2. Sequencing was carried out using peripheral blood. The sequence came from a man aged 25 to 40 with COVID-19, enrolled during active disease. Read as DNA, the sequence is TGCGCCAGCAGCCAAGACGCCAAGGGGCGGGGGGTCTACAATGAGCAGTTCTTC. This translates into CASSQDAKGRGVYNEQFF.